What follows describes a single TCR beta chain. The data derive from a study of blood T cell repertoires in COVID-19. Study in general: The origin of the acute and convalescent COVID-19 samples was the United States, Italy and Spain.

Germline V lookup: CDR1 SGHDT, CDR2 YYEEEE. This CDR3 is built from 14 residues. Trimming cost V 0 bases and J 9 bases; bases outside gene matches: 6. Authors' data handling: Scientists estimated how many nucleated cells there were by amplifying reference gene primers. The table came from immunoSEQ multiplex PCR; TCRdb's copy has only in-frame clones and leaves some out. From that table come the V and J calls and clone size; the DNA was used to work out D and trimming. There are more than 300,000 clones in the sample; roughly 86% occur only once, and about 6.7% lies in the top ten. Patients from Seattle were sampled longitudinally, starting during active infection.

The gene calls are TRBV5-6 and TRBJ2-4; 7 nucleotides match TRBD1. Sequencing was performed on peripheral blood. The receptor's source is an older woman with COVID-19, enrolled during active disease. CDR3 nucleotides: TGTGCCAGCAGCTTGGTAGAGGCAGGGGGCATTCAGTACTTC. As protein: CASSLVEAGGIQYF.